Sequencing of this T cell receptor (beta chain) was carried out in a study of neurological immune-mediated disorders. TCRdb independently ran MiXCR on the 5' RACE reads; one entry per CDR3 protein. Of some 66,000 distinct CDR3 sequences listed, under 5% are singletons. This clonotype was seen repeatedly, ten times or more. Sequencing was carried out using PBMCs. This TCR derives from a man aged 45-60 years with multiple sclerosis.

This CDR3 is CASSDTSYNEQFF. The CDR3 nucleotides are TGTGCCAGCAGCGACACCTCCTACAATGAGCAGTTCTTC. This sequence joins TRBV6-2 or TRBV6-3 and TRBJ2-1, with D uncertain. The CDR3 has 13 residues. Germline CDR1 is MNHEY and CDR2 is SVGEGT. The V gene lost 6 bases and the J gene lost 0 bases, with 6 bases spanning the gap.